The 20 T cell receptor beta chains presented below share a single source sample, sequenced in a study of T cell repertoires in cytomegalovirus infection. These receptors lack a known antigen. A single record per CDR3 protein comes from TCRdb applying MiXCR to the reads. The sample consists of about 890,000 distinct CDR3 sequences, under 40% of them appearing once. This specimen consisted of cultured CD8+ T cells from PBMCs, obtained from culture after CMV antigen stimulation. The source is a human donor in good health (CMV status not recorded). Some clones in this sample may be carry-over from other donors' samples.

This chain connects TRBV27 to TRBJ2-4; unclear D gene. V dropped 5 bases and J dropped 15 bases, with 20 bases sitting between them. There are 13 residues in the CDR3. CDR1 and CDR2 (germline): MNHEY, SMNVEV (reference sequence). This CDR3 reads CASSPLPTPLWYF. The CDR3 DNA sequence: TGTGCCAGCAGTCCCCTACCTACGCCCCTGTGGTACTTC.

The V and J genes are TRBV5-6 and TRBJ1-2; D possibly corresponds to TRBD1 (5 bases). CDR3 size: 14 residues. CDR1 is SGHDT, CDR2 YYEEEE, per germline. With 2 bases removed from V and 8 bases from J, the gap between germline ends came to 16 bases. This chain's CDR3 is CASSFQAGQSGYTF. As DNA, the CDR3 is TGTGCCAGCAGCTTTCAGGCAGGGCAATCGGGCTACACCTTC.

A word on this clonotype: This sequence may be a read error, since a much larger clone differs from it by one base. No conserved phenylalanine or tryptophan is present at the end of the CDR3, so a read error is the likely explanation. V is TRBV7-6 and J is TRBJ2-3; 8 bases are shared with TRBD1. The CDR3 is 15 residues long. Germline V gene sequence: CDR1 SGHVS, CDR2 FNYEAQ. Losses at the gene ends were 5 bases for V and 4 bases for J; bases not matched to a gene: 8. The CDR3 region has the DNA TGTGCCAGCAGCCCCGGGACAGGATCGCCAGATACGCAGTATCTT. Translated, it gives CASSPGTGSPDTQYL.

This clonotype was counted a few times. This rearrangement joins TRBV10-3 to TRBJ2-2; tentative D call: TRBD1 (5 bases). Germline CDR1 is ENHRY and CDR2 is SYGVKD. The germline V and J ends were trimmed by 3 bases and 3 bases, with 5 bases remaining between them. This CDR3 contains 13 residues. The CDR3 DNA sequence: TGTGCCATCAGTGAACAGGACACCGGGGAGCTGTTTTTT. This translates into CAISEQDTGELFF.

This clonotype was picked up a small number of times. CDR3 in DNA: TGTGCCAGCAGTTATACCATCGGGACAGCCTACAATGAGCAGTTCTTC. It translates to CASSYTIGTAYNEQFF. The chain uses TRBV6-2 or TRBV6-3 and TRBJ2-1; 7 bases are a match to TRBD1. The V gene end was trimmed by 3 bases and the J gene end by 2 bases; junction bases not matched to a gene: 7. Germline lookup yields CDR1 MNHEY and CDR2 SVGEGT. CDR3 size: 16 residues.

This clonotype was counted only a few times. The chain recombines TRBV7-3 with TRBJ2-6; tentatively, D is TRBD2 (7 bases). Trimming removed 1 base at V and 0 bases at J, with 13 bases between. The V gene's germline CDR1 is SGHTA and CDR2 FQGTGA. The CDR3 length is 18 residues. CDR3 bases: TGTGCCAGCAGCTTAAGGGCGGGGGCCTACTCTGGGGCCAACGTCCTGACTTTC. It is translated as CASSLRAGAYSGANVLTF.

This chain joins TRBV24-1 and TRBJ1-2; no clear D gene. V was pared by 3 bases and J by 8 bases, with 15 bases between. From germline, CDR1 is KGHDR and CDR2 SFDVKD. The CDR3 is 14 residues long. CDR3 sequence reads: CATSDPLDPFGYTF. The CDR3 bases are TGTGCCACCAGTGATCCCTTGGATCCTTTCGGCTACACCTTC.

V and J are TRBV2 and TRBJ1-1, with D tentatively TRBD1 (5 bases). Germline loops: CDR1 SNHLY, CDR2 FYNNEI. The ends were cut back, 8 bases at V and 0 bases at J, with 19 bases in the middle. The CDR3 has 16 residues. As DNA, the CDR3 is TGTGCCAGCCCCGAAAGGGGTCGGGGGGTGAACACTGAAGCTTTCTTT. Its protein is CASPERGRGVNTEAFF.

The chain's CDR3 is CASSPFGAKMTQYF. The CDR3 nucleotides are TGTGCCAGCAGTCCCTTCGGGGCCAAGATGACCCAGTACTTC. The chain links TRBV6-2 or TRBV6-3 to TRBJ2-5; tentatively, D is TRBD1 or TRBD2 (5 bases each). V was clipped by 5 bases and J by 7 bases, with 17 bases between them. CDR1 and CDR2 (germline): MNHEY, SVGEGT. The CDR3 sequence is 14 residues long.

CDR3 residues: CASSVLRTDTQYF. CDR3 coding DNA: TGTGCCAGCAGCGTTCTTAGGACAGATACGCAGTATTTT. The J gene is TRBJ2-3, the V gene TRBV2; D is ambiguous. The CDR3 spans 13 residues. Germline values: CDR1 SNHLY, CDR2 FYNNEI. Between the trimmed V and J ends, which lost 6 bases and 3 bases, there was a span of 10 bases.

The table lists this clonotype with many counts. The chain recombines TRBV7-9 with TRBJ1-2; D not resolved. The length of the CDR3 is 11 residues. Germline values: CDR1 SEHNR, CDR2 FQNEAQ (reference sequence). CDR3 bases: TGTGCAGTGAGGATGAACTATGGCTACACCTTC. As protein: CAVRMNYGYTF.

The V call is TRBV6-6, the J call TRBJ2-7; weak D call: TRBD2 (6 bases). The CDR3 extends over 13 amino acids. CDR1 is MNHNY, CDR2 SVGAGI, per germline (reference sequence). CDR3 residues: CTSGRGLNYEQYF. CDR3 sequence (DNA): TGTACCTCGGGGCGGGGACTGAACTACGAGCAGTACTTC.

The chain uses TRBV9 and TRBJ1-2; possibly TRBD1 for D (5 bases). The CDR3 sequence is 16 residues long. Germline CDR1 SGDLS, CDR2 YYNGEE. The V end was cut by 4 bases, the J end by 4 bases, with 20 bases between. Here the CDR3 DNA reads TGTGCCAGCAGCTCAGAGGGGACTGAGCATTTCTATGGCTACACCTTC. It translates to CASSSEGTEHFYGYTF.

This rearrangement joins TRBV3-1 to TRBJ1-6; D is unclear. The CDR3 consists of 17 residues. Per the germline V gene, CDR1 is LGHDT and CDR2 is YNNKEL (reference sequence). V dropped 2 bases and J dropped 8 bases, with 19 bases sitting between them. The chain's CDR3 is CASSQPPQEPGHSPLHF. CDR3 DNA: TGTGCCAGCAGCCAACCCCCCCAGGAACCCGGGCATTCACCCCTCCACTTT.

This clonotype was seen a few times. The V gene is TRBV5-6, the J gene TRBJ1-6; D gene ambiguous. Deletions cut 5 bases from V and 0 bases from J, with 6 bases between. Germline assignment: CDR1 SGHDT and CDR2 YYEEEE. The CDR3 runs 14 residues. The DNA of the CDR3 is TGTGCCAGCAGAAGGAGCTCCTATAATTCACCCCTCCACTTT. Translating gives CASRRSSYNSPLHF.

The genes are TRBV28 and TRBJ1-5; no clear D gene. This CDR3 spans 11 amino acids. Trimming pared 5 bases from V and 7 bases from J, leaving 6 bases between. Germline CDR1 reads MDHEN; CDR2 reads SYDVKM. CDR3 sequence: CASSPDQPQHF. The DNA for the CDR3 is TGTGCCAGCAGTCCGGACCAGCCCCAGCATTTT.

This clonotype was counted only a few times. The chain uses TRBV7-3 and TRBJ2-1; TRBD2 agrees at 9 bases. Unmatched junction bases numbered 8, after V lost 4 bases and J lost 7 bases. Germline V gene lookup returns CDR1 SGHTA and CDR2 FQGTGA. This CDR3 has 15 residues. The CDR3 loop reads CASSSAGGLGNEQFF. The DNA of the CDR3 is TGTGCCAGCAGCTCTGCGGGGGGGCTCGGGAATGAGCAGTTCTTC.

This clonotype was detected a few times. This chain connects TRBV6-5 to TRBJ2-3; 8 bases are a match to TRBD1. Germline CDR1 MNHEY, CDR2 SVGAGI. V trimming: 2 bases; J trimming: 1 base; junction bases outside the gene matches: 14. The CDR3 consists of 19 residues. CDR3 sequence reads: CASSYTWDRMEFGTDTQYF. CDR3 DNA sequence: TGTGCCAGCAGTTACACCTGGGACAGGATGGAATTTGGCACAGATACGCAGTATTTT.

This clonotype was found a few times. The chain recombines TRBV6-2 or TRBV6-3 with TRBJ1-1; 8 nucleotides agree with TRBD1. Germline CDR1 MNHEY, CDR2 SVGEGT. CDR3 length: 16 amino acids. The V and J ends lost 2 bases and 8 bases, in that order; junction bases with no gene match: 13. CDR3 bases: TGTGCCAGCAGTTACAGGGGACAGGTTTCTTTCACCGAAGCTTTCTTT. As protein: CASSYRGQVSFTEAFF.

This clonotype was counted only a few times. Here the CDR3 DNA reads TGTGCCAGCAGTCGGGGGGGCTCCTACGAGCAGTACGTC. It yields the protein CASSRGGSYEQYV. The chain has TRBV28 and TRBJ2-7, with 8 bases matching TRBD2. CDR1 and CDR2 from the germline V gene are MDHEN and SYDVKM. Unmatched junction bases numbered 0, after V lost 5 bases and J lost 0 bases. CDR3 size: 13 residues.